Below, 32 T cell receptor beta chains from the same sample are listed, as sequenced in a study of T cell repertoires in cytomegalovirus infection. TCRdb re-analysed the reads in MiXCR, keeping a single row per CDR3 protein. Among around 180,000 distinct CDR3 sequences listed, about 28% were seen once. Sequencing was performed on PBMCs. The receptors were gathered from a human donor in good health (CMV status not recorded). Some clones in this sample may be carry-over from other donors' samples.

This clonotype was counted a few times. V gene TRBV3-1 combines with J gene TRBJ2-2; weak D call: TRBD1 (6 bases). The CDR3 runs 14 residues. Trimming took 4 bases from V and 4 from J, leaving 10 bases between them. Germline lookup yields CDR1 LGHDT and CDR2 YNNKEL (reference sequence). The DNA for the CDR3 is TGTGCCAGCAGCCGTAACAGGGTCACCGGGGAGCTGTTTTTT. It encodes CASSRNRVTGELFF.

Ten or more counts support this clonotype. This sequence joins TRBV7-2 and TRBJ2-5; the D gene is possibly TRBD1 (5 bases). The CDR3 extends over 14 amino acids. CDR1 is SGHTA and CDR2 is FQGNSA in the germline V gene. V was trimmed by 5 bases and J by 1 base, leaving 11 bases between them. In DNA, the CDR3 is TGTGCCAGCAGCGCCTGGACAACCCAAGAGACCCAGTACTTC. Translating it yields CASSAWTTQETQYF.

The CDR3 loop is CAWSVGSGNTIYF. DNA for the CDR3: TGTGCCTGGAGTGTGGGATCTGGAAACACCATATATTTT. The genes are TRBV30 and TRBJ1-3, with unresolved D. V lost 0 bases to trimming and J lost 1 base, with 4 bases between them. The length of the CDR3 is 13 residues. Germline lookup yields CDR1 GTSNPN and CDR2 SVGIG (reference sequence).

The J gene is TRBJ2-6, the V gene TRBV19; TRBD1 is a possible D gene (6 bases). Germline loops: CDR1 LNHDA, CDR2 SQIVND (reference sequence). Trimming pared 6 bases from V and 6 bases from J, leaving 30 bases between. CDR3 length: 20 residues. CDR3 residues: CASRLLQTRDAQGKANVLTF. CDR3 nucleotides: TGTGCCAGTAGGCTTCTCCAGACCCGGGACGCGCAGGGGAAGGCCAACGTCCTGACTTTC.

The chain links TRBV29-1 to TRBJ1-1; no firm D call. This CDR3 comprises 9 residues. Per the germline V gene, CDR1 is SQVTM and CDR2 is ANQGSEA. V was shortened by 5 bases and J by 2 bases, with 0 bases between the two germline ends. Written as DNA, the CDR3 is TGCAGCGTTAACACTGAAGCTTTCTTT. It yields the protein CSVNTEAFF.

This clonotype was recorded only once. The chain carries TRBV5-4 and TRBJ2-5; 10 bases fit TRBD2. CDR3 length: 15 residues. Germline CDR1 and CDR2: SGHNT and YYREEE (reference sequence). V was pared by 1 base and J by 1 base, with 1 base of the junction left unmatched. This CDR3 reads CASSLQRGGQETQYF. The CDR3 nucleotides read TGTGCCAGCAGCTTGCAGCGGGGGGGCCAAGAGACCCAGTACTTC.

This clonotype was observed at least ten times. The rearrangement joins TRBV11-3 to TRBJ1-1; possibly TRBD1 for D (5 bases). V was trimmed by 4 bases and J by 0 bases, leaving 9 bases between them. Germline V gene data show CDR1 as SGHNT and CDR2 as YENEEA. The CDR3 contains 14 residues. This CDR3 reads CASSSSTVNTEAFF. The CDR3 DNA follows: TGTGCCAGCAGCTCCTCGACAGTGAACACTGAAGCTTTCTTT.

V is TRBV10-3 and J is TRBJ1-1; no reliable D call. Germline values: CDR1 ENHRY, CDR2 SYGVKD. The CDR3 covers 12 residues. V was cut by 6 bases and J by 5 bases, with 10 bases left in between. The CDR3 sequence: CAISQPGTEAFF. CDR3 bases: TGTGCCATCAGCCAACCGGGTACTGAAGCTTTCTTT.

This clonotype was seen ten or more times. The junction differs from germline at one of its ends, possibly a read error. This chain links TRBV7-2 with TRBJ2-3; D gene uncertain. The CDR3 extends over 12 amino acids. Germline lookup yields CDR1 SGHTA and CDR2 FQGNSA. The CDR3 nucleotides are TGTGCCAGCAGCTTTCGCACGGATACGCAGTATTTT. Amino acid sequence: CASSFRTDTQYF.

This clonotype was observed many times. The V gene is TRBV7-3, the J gene TRBJ2-3; D gene unclear. Germline CDR1 SGHTA, CDR2 FQGTGA. The CDR3 extends over 15 amino acids. V lost 2 bases and J 4 bases, leaving 13 bases between the germline ends. CDR3 nucleotide sequence: TGTGCCAGCAGCTTATCTTCAGGACGAGCAGATACGCAGTATTTT. Translation gives CASSLSSGRADTQYF.

The chain uses TRBV6-2 or TRBV6-3 and TRBJ2-1; 7 nucleotides agree with TRBD1. V lost 5 bases to trimming and J lost 0 bases; unmatched junction nucleotides: 19. CDR1 and CDR2 from the germline V gene are MNHEY and SVGEGT. The CDR3 is 20 residues long. The CDR3 DNA sequence: TGTGCCAGCAGTCTAATTCGGGACAGAGTTCTCCCCAGCTCCTACAATGAGCAGTTCTTC. It is translated as CASSLIRDRVLPSSYNEQFF.

This sequence joins TRBV12-3 or TRBV12-4 and TRBJ1-5; TRBD1 agrees at 7 bases. V shed 5 bases and J 2 bases; nucleotides not matched to a gene: 6. This CDR3 comprises 15 residues. The CDR3 DNA sequence: TGTGCCAGCAGTGAGGGGGCCGGGGGCAATCAGCCCCAGCATTTT. Translating gives CASSEGAGGNQPQHF.

This clonotype was detected a few times. The chain has TRBV6-2 or TRBV6-3 and TRBJ1-3; the D is unclear. The CDR3 has 13 residues. V was pared by 8 bases and J by 0 bases, with 8 bases between. Germline CDR1 reads MNHEY; CDR2 reads SVGEGT. Written as DNA, the CDR3 is TGTGCCAGCCTCACGTCCTCTGGAAACACCATATATTTT. It specifies CASLTSSGNTIYF.

This clonotype was counted a few times. The CDR3 region is CATSQGTHGYTF. The DNA of the CDR3 is TGTGCCACCAGCCAGGGAACCCATGGCTACACCTTC. The chain combines TRBV15 with TRBJ1-2; TRBD1 might be the D (5 bases). CDR3 length: 12 residues. Germline CDR1 reads LNHNV; CDR2 reads YYDKDF (reference sequence). V lost 5 bases and J lost 6, with 10 bases in between.

The genes are TRBV6-1 and TRBJ1-2; D remains ambiguous. This CDR3 is 16 amino acids long. With 4 bases removed from V and 8 bases from J, the gap between germline ends came to 23 bases. In germline, CDR1 is MNHNS, CDR2 SASEGT. In nucleotides, the CDR3 is TGTGCCAGCAGTGGGAGGCCAGTGACCTTGCCATCCGGCTACACCTTC. Protein product: CASSGRPVTLPSGYTF.

The J gene is TRBJ1-1, the V gene TRBV20-1; D unclear. V lost 7 bases to trimming and J lost 4 bases, with 16 bases between them. Germline-derived CDR1 and CDR2 are DFQATT and SNEGSKA (reference sequence). This CDR3 is built from 13 residues. For the CDR3, the DNA is TGCAGTGTTAAAGTGGGCCTCCTCACTGAAGCTTTCTTT. It encodes CSVKVGLLTEAFF.

The chain combines TRBV20-1 with TRBJ1-5; no definite D call. CDR1 DFQATT and CDR2 SNEGSKA come from the germline V gene (reference sequence). This CDR3 has 13 amino acids. V was pared by 6 bases and J by 8 bases, with 17 bases between. CDR3 loop: CSATCPTAEPQHF. The CDR3 nucleotides read TGCAGTGCCACGTGTCCCACGGCTGAGCCCCAGCATTTT.

The rearrangement joins TRBV7-2 to TRBJ2-3, with D possibly TRBD2 on 5 matching bases. V was pared by 11 bases and J by 1 base, with 16 bases between. The germline gives CDR1 SGHTA, CDR2 FQGNSA. This CDR3 is built from 14 residues. CDR3 in DNA: TGTGCCTCTGGAGGTCTGCTCGGCACAGATACGCAGTATTTT. This codes for CASGGLLGTDTQYF.

At least ten counts were recorded for this clonotype. V is TRBV15 and J is TRBJ1-3, with D possibly TRBD1 on 6 matching bases. V dropped 5 bases and J dropped 2 bases, with 22 bases sitting between them. Germline loops: CDR1 LNHNV, CDR2 YYDKDF (reference sequence). This CDR3 spans 18 amino acids. The CDR3 sequence is CATSFSPAGVGTGNTIYF. CDR3 bases: TGTGCCACCAGCTTTTCCCCGGCAGGGGTGGGAACTGGAAACACCATATATTTT.

Only a few counts were recorded for this clonotype. V is TRBV15 and J is TRBJ1-2, with a weak D call TRBD1 (5 bases). V gave up 0 bases and J gave up 4 bases, with 9 bases separating them. The CDR3 is made up of 14 amino acids. The V gene's germline CDR1 is LNHNV and CDR2 YYDKDF (reference sequence). CDR3 residues: CATSRDRDSYGYTF. In DNA form, the CDR3 reads TGTGCCACCAGCAGAGACAGGGATAGCTATGGCTACACCTTC.

V and J are TRBV28 and TRBJ1-5; the D gene is possibly TRBD1 (6 bases). Germline values: CDR1 MDHEN, CDR2 SYDVKM. This CDR3 region has 15 residues. The germline V and J ends were trimmed by 3 bases and 2 bases, with 11 bases remaining between them. The CDR3 loop is CASSFLQGGNQPQHF. CDR3 coding DNA: TGTGCCAGCAGTTTCCTACAGGGAGGCAATCAGCCCCAGCATTTT. Supplemented by reference TRBV28 and TRBJ1-5, the full variable domain reads DVKVTQSSRYLVKRTGEKVFLECVQDMDHENMFWYRQDPGLGLRLIYFSYDVKMKEKGDIPEGYSVSREKKERFSLILESASTNQTSMYLCASSFLQGGNQPQHFGDGTRLSIL.

The chain joins TRBV12-3 or TRBV12-4 to TRBJ2-7, with 7 bases that match TRBD1. With 5 bases clipped from V and 0 bases from J, the junction kept 10 bases outside the gene matches. CDR3 length equals 16 residues. CDR3 sequence: CASSPTGTDLSYEQYF. CDR3 bases: TGTGCCAGCAGTCCCACCGGGACAGACCTCTCCTACGAGCAGTACTTC.

This chain links TRBV28 with TRBJ1-1; D possibly corresponds to TRBD1 (6 bases). Germline V gene data show CDR1 as MDHEN and CDR2 as SYDVKM. The CDR3 has 13 residues. V was cut by 5 bases and J by 4 bases, with 11 bases left in between. This CDR3 reads CASSDGGGTEAFF. For the CDR3, the DNA is TGTGCCAGCAGTGACGGGGGCGGCACTGAAGCTTTCTTT.

This chain uses TRBV15 with TRBJ1-2; D is ambiguous. Deletions cut 0 bases from V and 2 bases from J, with 10 bases between. CDR1 and CDR2 (germline): LNHNV, YYDKDF (reference sequence). The CDR3 is 15 residues long. The CDR3: CATSRDRGINYGYTF. The CDR3 DNA is TGTGCCACCAGCAGAGATCGGGGAATCAACTATGGCTACACCTTC.

Note on this clonotype: Its ends do not fully match the called genes, so a read error is possible. The V gene is TRBV7-8, the J gene TRBJ2-5; TRBD2 agrees at 9 bases. In germline, CDR1 is SGHVS, CDR2 FQNEAQ. The CDR3 totals 16 residues. CDR3: CASSPLAGETQETQCF. The CDR3 nucleotides read TGTGCCAGCAGCCCTTTAGCGGGAGAGACTCAAGAGACCCAGTGCTTC.

This clonotype was seen many times. The chain joins TRBV7-6 to TRBJ2-2; 7 nucleotides match TRBD1. CDR3 size: 16 residues. Germline trimming cut 3 bases from V and 6 bases from J; bases unmatched to any gene: 10. Germline V gene sequence: CDR1 SGHVS, CDR2 FNYEAQ. CDR3 DNA: TGTGCCAGCAGCTTGTTGACAGGGAAAATCTCCGGGGAGCTGTTTTTT. It is translated as CASSLLTGKISGELFF.

This chain links TRBV19 with TRBJ2-3; 7 bases are a match to TRBD2. The germline V gene has CDR1 LNHDA and CDR2 SQIVND (reference sequence). V gave up 6 bases and J gave up 0 bases; unmatched junction bases: 6. CDR3 length equals 15 residues. The CDR3 loop reads CASSPLAESTDTQYF. DNA of the CDR3: TGTGCCAGTAGCCCGCTAGCGGAAAGCACAGATACGCAGTATTTT. The variable domain in full, with the rest retrieved from reference TRBV19 and TRBJ2-3, is DGGITQSPKYLFRKEGQNVTLSCEQNLNHDAMYWYRQDPGQGLRLIYYSQIVNDFQKGDIAEGYSVSREKKESFPLTVTSAQKNPTAFYLCASSPLAESTDTQYFGPGTRLTVL.

This clonotype was counted a few times. Written as DNA, the CDR3 is TGTGCCAGCAGCCAAGACCTAGCGGGGGGCGCTTACAATGAGCAGTTCTTC. This codes for CASSQDLAGGAYNEQFF. The chain recombines TRBV14 with TRBJ2-1; TRBD2 matches 11 bases. Germline lookup yields CDR1 SGHDN and CDR2 FVKESK. V lost 0 bases and J lost 4; bases outside the gene matches: 5. The CDR3 extends over 17 amino acids.

V is TRBV15 and J is TRBJ1-6, with D uncertain. Trimming removed 3 bases at V and 9 bases at J, with 15 bases between. CDR3 length equals 15 residues. CDR1 LNHNV and CDR2 YYDKDF come from the germline V gene (reference sequence). CDR3 nucleotides: TGTGCCACCAGCAGGGATAGGGAGTGGGGTTCACCCCTCCACTTT. Amino acid sequence: CATSRDREWGSPLHF.

Notes on this clonotype: This may stem from a read error, because a much larger clone lies one nucleotide away. The chain combines TRBV7-2 with TRBJ1-1; D uncertain. Trimming pared 6 bases from V and 1 base from J, leaving 12 bases between. Germline lookup yields CDR1 SGHTA and CDR2 FQGNSA. There are 14 residues in the CDR3. Here the CDR3 reads CASSLERANTEAFF. The CDR3 DNA follows: TGTGCCAGCAGTTTGGAGAGGGCGAACACTGAAGCTTTCTTT.

This clonotype was seen a handful of times. This rearrangement joins TRBV29-1 to TRBJ1-6; tentative D call: TRBD1 (6 bases). The V and J ends lost 6 bases and 7 bases respectively, with 13 bases between them. The CDR3 consists of 13 residues. Per the germline V gene, CDR1 is SQVTM and CDR2 is ANQGSEA. CDR3 region: CSVRQESNSPLHF. The DNA for the CDR3 is TGCAGCGTAAGACAGGAATCCAATTCACCCCTCCACTTT.

This clonotype has more than one count but fewer than ten. The rearrangement links TRBV6-6 to TRBJ1-1; 11 bases are a match to TRBD1. Germline lookup yields CDR1 MNHNY and CDR2 SVGAGI (reference sequence). With V trimmed by 3 bases and J by 1 base, 10 bases remained unmatched. The CDR3 length is 18 residues. The chain's CDR3 is CASSYTRTGGWRNTEAFF. CDR3 in DNA: TGTGCCAGCAGTTATACCCGGACAGGGGGCTGGAGGAACACTGAAGCTTTCTTT.